This is a list of T cell receptor beta chains from one sample in a study of vaccination and CD4 T cells after COVID-19. TCRdb called the PCR reads again in MiXCR, with one record for every CDR3 protein. The sample records roughly 17,000 distinct CDR3 sequences, 23% being singletons. The antigens of these receptors remain unknown. Sequences were obtained from cultured CD4+ T cells from blood. The receptors derive from a human donor with COVID-19. Both conserved end residues are part of each CDR3. A D gene is named only where the DNA matches it firmly. A clone size is listed for some rows: how often the clone was seen (once, few, many), or a class if it is expanded.

v_call	j_call	d_call	clone_size	cdr3_aa	cdr3_nt
TRBV7-2	TRBJ2-3	TRBD1	NA	CASSLTGTGSSDTQYF	TGTGCCAGCAGCTTAACCGGGACAGGGTCATCAGATACGCAGTATTTT
TRBV7-2	TRBJ2-7	TRBD2	NA	CASSLVAGAGEQYF	TGTGCCAGCAGCTTAGTAGCGGGGGCTGGCGAGCAGTACTTC
TRBV5-4	TRBJ2-3	TRBD1	NA	CASSPRPGQGVADTQYF	TGTGCCAGCAGCCCCAGACCGGGACAGGGGGTTGCAGATACGCAGTATTTT
TRBV20-1	TRBJ2-5	NA	few	CSATGGMRETQYF	TGCAGTGCTACCGGGGGCATGCGAGAGACCCAGTACTTC
TRBV7-7	TRBJ2-2	NA	few	CASSIKQGNTGELFF	TGTGCTAGCAGCATCAAACAGGGGAACACCGGGGAGCTGTTTTTT
TRBV12-3/TRBV12-4	TRBJ2-2	NA	few	CASSFAGSGELFF	TGTGCCAGCAGTTTTGCAGGGTCGGGGGAGCTGTTTTTT
TRBV30	TRBJ1-5	NA	few	CAWSLSEFQPQHF	TGTGCCTGGAGCCTGTCGGAATTTCAGCCCCAGCATTTT
TRBV12-3/TRBV12-4	TRBJ2-7	NA	few	CASSPRDGWPVEQYF	TGTGCCAGCAGCCCTCGTGACGGTTGGCCGGTCGAGCAGTACTTC
TRBV20-1	TRBJ2-5	NA	few	CSAARTVQETQYF	TGCAGTGCAGCAAGGACAGTACAAGAGACCCAGTACTTC
TRBV6-1	TRBJ1-1	NA	few	CASSRSTGTEAFF	TGTGCCAGCAGTCGATCGACCGGCACTGAAGCTTTCTTT
TRBV19	TRBJ1-2	NA	few	CASSRQVYYGYTF	TGTGCCAGTAGTAGACAGGTCTACTATGGCTACACCTTC
TRBV12-3/TRBV12-4	TRBJ1-5	TRBD1	few	CASSYRTGGMNQPQHF	TGTGCCAGCAGTTATAGGACAGGGGGCATGAATCAGCCCCAGCATTTT
TRBV7-2	TRBJ2-5	NA	NA	CASSLALGGTSGTQYF	TGTGCCAGCAGCTTAGCGCTGGGAGGAACTTCAGGGACCCAGTACTTC
TRBV6-2/TRBV6-3	TRBJ2-6	NA	few	CASSRWPQGSGANVLTF	TGTGCCAGCAGTCGATGGCCACAGGGTTCTGGGGCCAACGTCCTGACTTTC
TRBV24-1	TRBJ2-1	TRBD2	medium-sized	CATSSAPGTSGNNEQFF	TGTGCCACCAGTAGTGCCCCCGGAACTAGCGGGAACAATGAGCAGTTCTTC
TRBV28	TRBJ1-2	TRBD1	NA	CASSFRGQVSYF	TGTGCCAGCAGCTTCCGCGGACAGGTATCTTACTTC
TRBV6-5	TRBJ2-3	TRBD2	few	CASSYGTSGYTDTQYF	TGTGCCAGCAGTTACGGGACTAGCGGATACACAGATACGCAGTATTTT
TRBV19	TRBJ1-5	NA	few	CATNRDRAEPQHF	TGTGCCACAAACAGGGATCGGGCAGAGCCCCAGCATTTT
TRBV9	TRBJ2-3	NA	few	CASSVGLGSTDTQYF	TGTGCCAGCAGCGTAGGACTGGGGAGCACAGATACGCAGTATTTT
TRBV4-1	TRBJ2-4	TRBD1	few	CASSQGTGTGAKNIQYF	TGCGCCAGCAGCCAAGGGACAGGGACGGGTGCCAAAAACATTCAGTACTTC
TRBV20-1	TRBJ1-5	NA	medium-sized	CSGRPGSAQPQHF	TGCAGTGGCAGGCCAGGGTCTGCGCAGCCCCAGCATTTT
TRBV7-2	TRBJ2-1	NA	NA	CASSFRNETRTFEQFF	TGTGCCAGCAGCTTCAGGAACGAGACTAGGACCTTTGAGCAGTTCTTC
TRBV12-3/TRBV12-4	TRBJ2-3	TRBD2	few	CAPGGESTDTQYF	TGTGCCCCGGGAGGGGAGAGCACAGATACGCAGTATTTT
TRBV5-1	TRBJ2-7	NA	NA	CASSSREFSYEQYF	TGCGCCAGCAGCTCAAGGGAGTTCTCCTACGAGCAGTACTTC
TRBV6-2/TRBV6-3	TRBJ2-5	NA	medium-sized	CASSLGGAEAETQYF	TGTGCCAGCAGCCTAGGGGGAGCCGAGGCGGAGACCCAGTACTTC
TRBV18	TRBJ1-1	TRBD1	NA	CASSPDRDTEAFF	TGTGCCAGCTCACCGGACAGGGACACTGAAGCTTTCTTT
TRBV7-9	TRBJ2-1	NA	NA	CASSPPKSSYNEQFF	TGTGCCAGCAGCCCACCGAAGAGCTCCTACAATGAGCAGTTCTTC
TRBV7-2	TRBJ2-7	NA	NA	CASSFGRGRREQYF	TGTGCCAGCAGCTTTGGACGGGGGCGCCGTGAGCAGTACTTC
TRBV20-1	TRBJ2-3	TRBD2	few	CSARVGGGQTDTQYF	TGCAGTGCTAGAGTCGGGGGGGGGCAAACAGATACGCAGTATTTT